This T cell receptor beta chain was captured by sequencing in a study of cytomegalovirus exposure and HLA in healthy donors. CDR1 is LNHDA, CDR2 SQIVND, per germline (reference sequence). The ends were cut back, 1 base at V and 6 bases at J, with 18 bases in the middle. The CDR3 totals 16 residues. PCR was performed using 60 Vbeta and 13 Jbeta primers. Libraries were prepared by immunoSEQ multiplex PCR; TCRdb keeps only in-frame clonotypes and omits some of them. The table records some 200,000 clones, roughly 80% of them present only once. The specimen sequenced was PBMCs. This clonotype was obtained from a female donor in good health and CMV-seronegative. The rearrangement joins TRBV19 to TRBJ2-5; possibly TRBD2 for D (5 bases). The CDR3: CASSIVGLTGRKTQYF. CDR3 DNA: TGTGCCAGTAGTATAGTTGGACTTACCGGCAGGAAGACCCAGTACTTC.